The T cell receptor (beta chain) under discussion was sequenced for a study of cytomegalovirus exposure and HLA in healthy donors. The repertoire was sequenced with immunoSEQ multiplex PCR; TCRdb's copy has only in-frame clones and lacks some. Among around 58,000 clones listed, approximately 90% were seen once. The J segment lost 3 bases and the V segment lost 4 bases, leaving 4 bases of the junction unmatched. This CDR3 is 15 amino acids long. The V gene's germline CDR1 is LGHNA and CDR2 YSLEER. This chain links TRBV4-3 with TRBJ2-1; 9 positions match TRBD1. Sequencing was carried out using PBMCs. The TCR originated in a woman under 30 in good health and CMV-seronegative. CDR3 sequence reads: CASSPGQGIYNEQFF. CDR3 DNA: TGCGCCAGCAGCCCAGGACAGGGGATCTACAATGAGCAGTTCTTC.